Each of the 18 T cell receptor beta chains below was sequenced from the same sample in a study of identical twins. TCRdb re-called the 5' RACE reads through MiXCR, storing one row per CDR3 protein. The sample shows about 260,000 distinct CDR3 sequences, roughly 7% of them seen only once. A further study also used this sample, focusing on yellow fever vaccine responses in identical twins.

The sample comprised memory (CD45RO+) T cells sorted from blood. The receptors originated from a young woman in good health.

This clonotype was found many times. The genes are TRBV6-5 and TRBJ1-5; perhaps TRBD1 as D (5 bases). V lost 2 bases and J lost 1, with 6 bases in between. Germline CDR1 reads MNHEY; CDR2 reads SVGAGI. This CDR3 comprises 14 residues. The CDR3 spells CASSYGGSNQPQHF. The CDR3 bases are TGTGCCAGCAGTTACGGGGGAAGCAATCAGCCCCAGCATTTT.

The sample holds a few counts of this clonotype. This rearrangement joins TRBV19 to TRBJ1-6; weak D call: TRBD1 (6 bases). The germline gives CDR1 LNHDA, CDR2 SQIVND (reference sequence). The V end was cut by 6 bases, the J end by 7 bases, with 13 bases between. The CDR3 consists of 14 residues. CDR3 residues: CASRTTGENSPLHF. The CDR3 DNA reads TGTGCCAGTAGAACGACAGGAGAAAATTCACCCCTCCACTTT.

This clonotype has at least ten counts. The rearrangement links TRBV20-1 to TRBJ1-5; TRBD1 agrees at 8 bases. This CDR3 has 16 residues. Germline trimming cut 6 bases from V and 0 bases from J; bases unmatched to any gene: 10. The germline CDR1 and CDR2 sequences are DFQATT and SNEGSKA (reference sequence). CDR3 DNA: TGCAGTGCCGTGGGTACAGGGGGGCTTAGCAATCAGCCCCAGCATTTT. Translating it yields CSAVGTGGLSNQPQHF.

This clonotype showed up many times. The chain has TRBV29-1 and TRBJ1-1, with 7 bases fitting TRBD1. V trimming: 6 bases; J trimming: 3 bases; junction bases outside the gene matches: 7. This CDR3 contains 13 residues. Germline values: CDR1 SQVTM, CDR2 ANQGSEA. The CDR3 spells CSVSRQGHTEAFF. The CDR3 DNA reads TGCAGCGTGTCCAGACAGGGCCACACTGAAGCTTTCTTT.

This clonotype has a handful of counts. The chain joins TRBV29-1 to TRBJ2-5; 7 positions match TRBD1. J was trimmed by 5 bases and V by 6 bases; bases with no gene match: 6. Germline CDR1 SQVTM, CDR2 ANQGSEA. The CDR3 sequence is 12 residues long. The CDR3 protein is CSVHRGGETQYF. In DNA form, the CDR3 reads TGCAGCGTCCACAGGGGTGGGGAGACCCAGTACTTC.

This clonotype has a count of ten or more. J is TRBJ1-1 and V is TRBV7-9; D possibly corresponds to TRBD1 (6 bases). CDR1 and CDR2 from the germline V gene are SEHNR and FQNEAQ (reference sequence). This CDR3 contains 14 residues. Trimming removed 5 bases from V and 0 bases from J, with 10 bases in between. This chain's CDR3 is CASSPDRLNTEAFF. The CDR3 DNA is TGTGCCAGCAGCCCGGACAGACTGAACACTGAAGCTTTCTTT.

The rearrangement links TRBV25-1 to TRBJ2-7, with D unresolved. Trimming stripped 3 bases from V and 4 bases from J, with 1 base between. Germline V gene sequence: CDR1 MGHDK, CDR2 SYGVNS. This CDR3 has 10 amino acids. This chain's CDR3 is CASSDYEQYF. In nucleotides, the CDR3 is TGTGCCAGCAGTGATTACGAGCAGTACTTC.

The table lists this clonotype with many counts. This chain joins TRBV24-1 and TRBJ2-2; 10 positions match TRBD2. The germline gives CDR1 KGHDR, CDR2 SFDVKD. The V and J ends lost 10 bases and 3 bases, in that order; junction bases with no gene match: 7. The CDR3 is made up of 15 amino acids. The CDR3 spells CATQREGLYTGELFF. CDR3 bases: TGTGCCACGCAGCGGGAGGGCCTCTACACCGGGGAGCTGTTTTTT.

The rearrangement uses TRBV20-1 and TRBJ2-7, with TRBD2 identical over 7 bases. From germline, CDR1 is DFQATT and CDR2 SNEGSKA (reference sequence). After removal of 7 bases from V and 2 bases from J, the junction contained 8 bases not matched to a gene. The length of the CDR3 is 13 residues. For the CDR3, the DNA is TGCAGTGTCAGACGACTAGCCCCCTACGAGCAGTACGTC. It yields the protein CSVRRLAPYEQYV.

This clonotype was detected only a few times. The chain links TRBV28 to TRBJ1-3; D ambiguous. V lost 5 bases to trimming and J lost 4 bases, with 6 bases between them. CDR1 and CDR2 from the germline V gene are MDHEN and SYDVKM. The CDR3 sequence is 12 residues long. CDR3 coding DNA: TGTGCCAGCAGTCCTGCCGGAAACACCATATATTTT. This gives the protein CASSPAGNTIYF.

This chain joins TRBV20-1 and TRBJ2-3, with D maybe TRBD1 (6 bases). The CDR3 contains 15 residues. Deletions cut 0 bases from V and 4 bases from J, with 14 bases between. In germline, CDR1 is DFQATT, CDR2 SNEGSKA (reference sequence). CDR3 in amino acids: CSARDGQGNADTQYF. The DNA for the CDR3 is TGCAGTGCTAGAGATGGCCAGGGGAATGCAGATACGCAGTATTTT.

This clonotype appeared many times. The rearrangement links TRBV12-3 or TRBV12-4 to TRBJ1-1, with 9 bases fitting TRBD1. Trimming removed 6 bases from V and 5 bases from J; junction bases left unmatched: 7. This CDR3 region has 14 residues. The CDR3 region is CASSKGQGVTEAFF. CDR3 coding DNA: TGTGCCAGCAGCAAGGGACAGGGTGTAACTGAAGCTTTCTTT.

The chain has TRBV5-6 and TRBJ2-4, with TRBD2 matching over 11 bases. V lost 0 bases to trimming and J lost 0 bases; unmatched junction nucleotides: 5. Looked up from germline, CDR1 is SGHDT and CDR2 is YYEEEE. CDR3 length: 18 residues. DNA of the CDR3: TGTGCCAGCAGCTTGGCGCTTGGGACTAGCGGAGCCAAAAACATTCAGTACTTC. Its protein product is CASSLALGTSGAKNIQYF.

This clonotype has ten or more counts. The chain couples TRBV5-1 to TRBJ2-7; the D gene is possibly TRBD2 (6 bases). Germline V lookup: CDR1 SGHRS, CDR2 YFSETQ. The CDR3 totals 15 residues. V was shortened by 4 bases and J by 2 bases, with 16 bases between the two germline ends. In DNA, the CDR3 is TGCGCCAGCAGCCGTGGGACTTTGACGGCCTACGAGCAGTACTTC. Encoded protein: CASSRGTLTAYEQYF. Full variable domain (remainder filled in from reference TRBV5-1 and TRBJ2-7): KAGVTQTPRYLIKTRGQQVTLSCSPISGHRSVSWYQQTPGQGLQFLFEYFSETQRNKGNFPGRFSGRQFSNSRSEMNVSTLELGDSALYLCASSRGTLTAYEQYFGPGTRLTVT.

The V call is TRBV7-2, the J call TRBJ2-1, with a weak D call TRBD2 (6 bases). V was trimmed by 5 bases and J by 5 bases, leaving 19 bases between them. The V gene's germline CDR1 is SGHTA and CDR2 FQGNSA. The CDR3 has 16 amino acids. The CDR3 DNA reads TGTGCCAGCAGCAGAAGGGTGGGGACTTCAAACAATGAGCAGTTCTTC. Translating it yields CASSRRVGTSNNEQFF. The full variable domain, in which reference TRBV7-2 and TRBJ2-1 provide the parts outside the CDR3, is GAGVSQSPSNKVTEKGKDVELRCDPISGHTALYWYRQSLGQGLEFLIYFQGNSAPDKSGLPSDRFSAERTGGSVSTLTIQRTQQEDSAVYLCASSRRVGTSNNEQFFGPGTRLTVL.

This clonotype has ten or more counts. The chain is built from TRBV7-9 and TRBJ1-5; D might be TRBD1 (5 bases). Germline CDR1 and CDR2: SEHNR and FQNEAQ (reference sequence). V was cut by 4 bases and J by 1 base, with 14 bases left in between. The CDR3 sequence is 16 residues long. This chain's CDR3 is CASSSTGGGSNQPQHF. CDR3 DNA sequence: TGTGCCAGCAGCTCCACCGGGGGGGGGAGCAATCAGCCCCAGCATTTT.

The gene calls are TRBV5-5 and TRBJ2-5, with a possible D match to TRBD1 (5 bases). V lost 4 bases and J 1 base, leaving 11 bases between the germline ends. CDR1 is SGHKS and CDR2 is YYEKEE in the germline V gene (reference sequence). The CDR3 runs to 14 residues. CDR3 loop: CASSKPRGQETQYF. The CDR3 coding sequence is TGTGCCAGCAGCAAGCCAAGGGGCCAAGAGACCCAGTACTTC.

The chain employs TRBV5-1 and TRBJ2-1, with 9 bases identical to TRBD1. In germline, CDR1 is SGHRS, CDR2 YFSETQ. The length of the CDR3 is 15 residues. The V gene end was trimmed by 3 bases and the J gene end by 5 bases; junction bases not matched to a gene: 6. The CDR3 protein is CASSSGTGSHNEQFF. For the CDR3, the DNA is TGCGCCAGCAGCTCCGGGACAGGGTCACACAATGAGCAGTTCTTC.